This TCR beta chain was observed in a study of shared clonotypes between healthy human individuals. Researchers partitioned CD4+ cells into CD45RA+ naive and CD45RA-negative memory subsets. Comments on this clone: Its target is not known.

There are 15 residues in the CDR3. V shed 2 bases and J shed 4 bases, with 12 bases lying between them. CDR1 is MNHEY and CDR2 is SMNVEV in the germline V gene (reference sequence). Produced via immunoSEQ multiplex PCR; TCRdb's table is partial and in-frame only. The profile shows about 1,500,000 clones, roughly 97% of them singletons. Study findings and constraints: Clonotype sharing levels among donors were expected to vary with sequencing depth. The genetic and exposure-history diversity represented was limited by few donors.

This clonotype was sampled from a man aged 30 to 45 in good health. What was sequenced was naive CD4+ T cells sorted from blood. Subset specified: CD45RA+ positively selected. The V and J genes are TRBV27 and TRBJ2-1, with a possible D match to TRBD2 (5 bases). The DNA of the CDR3 is TGTGCCAGCAGTTTAGCCCCACGGGGTTACAATGAGCAGTTCTTC. Encoded protein: CASSLAPRGYNEQFF.